The 22 T cell receptor beta chains listed next were all sequenced from one sample in a study of T cells in Graves' hyperthyroidism and ophthalmopathy. Amplified TCR beta CDR3 regions derived from RNA transcripts. The HTBI primer set served for first-round RT-PCR of the TCR CDR3. Each CDR3 protein is one row after TCRdb ran MiXCR on the multiplex PCR reads. The sample has 650,000 to 850,000 distinct CDR3 sequences, approximately 19% seen once; the top ten hold 16%. The source material was blood. These TCRs come from a woman in her forties or fifties with Graves' hyperthyroidism that later progressed to Graves' ophthalmopathy.

This clonotype was found a few times. The gene calls are TRBV15 and TRBJ1-5, with a weak D call TRBD1 (6 bases). Trimming removed 5 bases from V and 6 bases from J, with 11 bases in between. Looked up from germline, CDR1 is LNHNV and CDR2 is YYDKDF (reference sequence). CDR3 length: 13 residues. CDR3 region: CATSLRGIQPQHF. CDR3 DNA: TGTGCCACCAGCTTGAGGGGGATTCAGCCCCAGCATTTT.

This clonotype was detected only a few times. This may arise from a read error, as a much more abundant clone is one base away. The chain is built from TRBV3-1 and TRBJ1-1; D not certain. Trimming took off 7 bases at V and 5 bases at J, with 14 bases between the two ends. CDR1 and CDR2 from the germline V gene are LGHDT and YNNKEL (reference sequence). The CDR3 spans 13 residues. The CDR3 coding sequence is TGTGCCAGCAACGAAGGCGTAGGGACTGAAGCTTTCTTT. Translated: CASNEGVGTEAFF.

The rearrangement links TRBV5-1 to TRBJ2-2, with D uncertain. The CDR3 contains 16 residues. Germline V gene data show CDR1 as SGHRS and CDR2 as YFSETQ. Between the trimmed V and J ends, which lost 2 bases and 1 base, there was a span of 12 bases. CDR3 sequence reads: CASSLGRLRNTGELFF. The CDR3 DNA reads as TGCGCCAGCAGCTTAGGTCGGCTGAGGAACACCGGGGAGCTGTTTTTT.

This chain connects TRBV2 to TRBJ1-3; D ambiguous. V was shortened by 4 bases and J by 0 bases, with 10 bases between the two germline ends. Germline values: CDR1 SNHLY, CDR2 FYNNEI. The length of the CDR3 is 15 residues. The CDR3 DNA reads as TGTGCCAGCAGTGTTATAAGCAGCTCTGGAAACACCATATATTTT. It specifies CASSVISSSGNTIYF.

The V call is TRBV6-5, the J call TRBJ2-5; unclear D gene. Germline-derived CDR1 and CDR2 are MNHEY and SVGAGI. V was shortened by 0 bases and J by 0 bases, with 11 bases between the two germline ends. CDR3 length: 16 residues. CDR3 residues: CASSYSMWSNQETQYF. CDR3 coding DNA: TGTGCCAGCAGTTACTCTATGTGGAGTAACCAAGAGACCCAGTACTTC.

V and J are TRBV5-1 and TRBJ1-2, with D unresolved. With 3 bases removed from V and 4 bases from J, the gap between germline ends came to 13 bases. There are 14 residues in the CDR3. CDR1 is SGHRS, CDR2 YFSETQ, per germline. In nucleotides, the CDR3 is TGCGCCAGCAGCTCCGAATCAGGAGGCTATGGCTACACCTTC. It yields the protein CASSSESGGYGYTF.

The chain employs TRBV29-1 and TRBJ2-3, with unresolved D. This CDR3 comprises 12 residues. Germline V gene lookup returns CDR1 SQVTM and CDR2 ANQGSEA. V lost 7 bases and J lost 0, with 8 bases in between. The CDR3 loop reads CSASYSTDTQYF. The CDR3, as DNA: TGCAGCGCTTCGTATAGCACAGATACGCAGTATTTT.

This clonotype occurred a few times. The gene calls are TRBV19 and TRBJ1-1, with D unresolved. Trimming stripped 6 bases from V and 1 base from J, with 9 bases between. CDR1 and CDR2 (germline): LNHDA, SQIVND (reference sequence). This CDR3 contains 13 residues. The CDR3 bases are TGTGCCAGTAGGGACGAGACGAACACTGAAGCTTTCTTT. Translated: CASRDETNTEAFF. Supplemented by reference TRBV19 and TRBJ1-1, the full variable domain reads DGGITQSPKYLFRKEGQNVTLSCEQNLNHDAMYWYRQDPGQGLRLIYYSQIVNDFQKGDIAEGYSVSREKKESFPLTVTSAQKNPTAFYLCASRDETNTEAFFGQGTRLTVV.

The chain uses TRBV19 and TRBJ2-3, with 10 bases identical to TRBD2. The CDR3 length is 17 residues. Germline CDR1 LNHDA, CDR2 SQIVND (reference sequence). V trimming: 5 bases; J trimming: 0 bases; junction bases outside the gene matches: 8. In nucleotides, the CDR3 is TGTGCCAGTAGTGGGCTAGCGGGGGCCGTGAGCACAGATACGCAGTATTTT. It translates to CASSGLAGAVSTDTQYF.

There are a few counts of this clonotype. The rearrangement links TRBV9 to TRBJ1-4; 7 bases are shared with TRBD1. This CDR3 is built from 14 residues. Germline-derived CDR1 and CDR2 are SGDLS and YYNGEE. The ends lost 4 bases at V and 10 bases at J; junction bases unmatched: 10. The CDR3 DNA reads as TGTGCCAGCAGCACTAGACAGGGTAGGGGAAAACTGTTTTTT. It yields the protein CASSTRQGRGKLFF.

This clonotype was seen only a few times. The genes are TRBV29-1 and TRBJ1-2; D gene unclear. V dropped 8 bases and J dropped 4 bases, with 5 bases sitting between them. The CDR3 runs 9 residues. Per germline, CDR1 SQVTM and CDR2 ANQGSEA. The CDR3 sequence: CSFSYGYTF. DNA for the CDR3: TGCAGCTTCAGCTATGGCTACACCTTC.

This clonotype was seen ten or more times. This sequence joins TRBV12-3 or TRBV12-4 and TRBJ2-1; D remains ambiguous. The CDR3 loop spans 12 amino acids. V lost 6 bases and J lost 10, with 13 bases in between. For the CDR3, the DNA is TGTGCCAGCAGCGGCACCAGAACAGAGCAGTTCTTC. Amino acid sequence: CASSGTRTEQFF.

The V and J genes are TRBV7-9 and TRBJ2-7; D is undetermined. Trimming pared 5 bases from V and 5 bases from J, leaving 16 bases between. The CDR3 sequence is 14 residues long. The germline gives CDR1 SEHNR, CDR2 FQNEAQ (reference sequence). CDR3 residues: CASSPSKLIDEQYF. The CDR3 nucleotides are TGTGCCAGCAGCCCTTCCAAGCTCATCGACGAGCAGTACTTC.

This clonotype was counted a few times. The V gene is TRBV15, the J gene TRBJ1-1, with TRBD1 as a possible D gene (5 bases). CDR3 length: 18 residues. V dropped 1 base and J dropped 4 bases, with 22 bases sitting between them. Germline CDR1 reads LNHNV; CDR2 reads YYDKDF (reference sequence). The CDR3 DNA reads as TGTGCCACCAGCAGAGTATCGCAATACGGGGGGATGAGCACTGAAGCTTTCTTT. As protein: CATSRVSQYGGMSTEAFF.

This clonotype was seen many times. This chain links TRBV7-9 with TRBJ2-1, with 8 positions matching TRBD1. This CDR3 is 14 amino acids long. Germline V gene data show CDR1 as SEHNR and CDR2 as FQNEAQ (reference sequence). The V segment lost 1 base and the J segment 11 bases; nucleotides outside the gene matches: 7. CDR3 coding DNA: TGTGCCAGCAGCTTAGGGGGCGGGACAGGAAAGCAGTTCTTC. It is translated as CASSLGGGTGKQFF.

About this clonotype: Lacking the conserved final phenylalanine or tryptophan, this CDR3 likely reflects a read error. This sequence joins TRBV2 and TRBJ1-5; the D is unclear. Germline loops: CDR1 SNHLY, CDR2 FYNNEI. The ends were cut back, 0 bases at V and 0 bases at J, with 12 bases in the middle. The CDR3 consists of 17 residues. The CDR3 loop is CASSEARQSYSNQPQHS. As DNA, the CDR3 is TGTGCCAGCAGTGAAGCTCGTCAGAGTTATAGCAATCAGCCCCAGCATTCT.

In its sample, this clonotype was seen many times. The chain recombines TRBV5-1 with TRBJ1-1; maybe TRBD1 (6 bases). The V and J ends lost 4 bases and 1 base respectively, with 14 bases between them. Germline V gene lookup returns CDR1 SGHRS and CDR2 YFSETQ. There are 15 residues in the CDR3. Written as DNA, the CDR3 is TGCGCCAGCAGCCCATTCGGACAGCAGAACACTGAAGCTTTCTTT. Translated, it gives CASSPFGQQNTEAFF.

This clonotype came up many times. The rearrangement uses TRBV3-1 and TRBJ1-1; D might be TRBD1 (5 bases). With 2 bases removed from V and 5 bases from J, the gap between germline ends came to 12 bases. The CDR3 is made up of 14 amino acids. Germline lookup yields CDR1 LGHDT and CDR2 YNNKEL (reference sequence). The CDR3 region has the DNA TGTGCCAGCAGCCAACAGGGAAAAAGGACTGAAGCTTTCTTT. Translating gives CASSQQGKRTEAFF.

This clonotype has just a few counts. V is TRBV5-6 and J is TRBJ2-7, with D perhaps matching TRBD2 (6 bases). The CDR3 is 17 amino acids. Germline-derived CDR1 and CDR2 are SGHDT and YYEEEE. V lost 2 bases and J lost 0, with 18 bases in between. CDR3 sequence (DNA): TGTGCCAGCAGCTTAGGGCTAGGAGGGCGGACCTCCTACGAGCAGTACTTC. Amino acids: CASSLGLGGRTSYEQYF.

This clonotype was counted ten times or more. The rearrangement joins TRBV6-2 or TRBV6-3 to TRBJ2-3, with TRBD1 as a possible D gene (5 bases). V dropped 8 bases and J dropped 0 bases, with 9 bases sitting between them. CDR3 length equals 13 residues. Germline V gene sequence: CDR1 MNHEY, CDR2 SVGEGT. CDR3 nucleotides: TGTGCCAGCTCACCAGGGAGCACAGATACGCAGTATTTT. Encoded protein: CASSPGSTDTQYF.

In DNA form, the CDR3 reads TGCGCCAGCAGCCGGCGACAGAAGTGGCCTTTTATGAACACTGAAGCTTTCTTT. Protein sequence: CASSRRQKWPFMNTEAFF. The chain couples TRBV5-1 to TRBJ1-1, with a possible D match to TRBD1 (5 bases). V lost 4 bases and J lost 0, with 22 bases in between. The CDR3 runs to 18 residues. The germline V gene encodes CDR1 SGHRS and CDR2 YFSETQ.

Note on this clonotype: This may be a read error, as it is one base from a much larger clone. V and J are TRBV6-1 and TRBJ1-2; TRBD1 matches at 7 bases. The CDR3 contains 13 residues. The ends lost 7 bases at V and 2 bases at J; junction bases unmatched: 4. Germline CDR1 MNHNS, CDR2 SASEGT. CDR3 sequence: CASKLTGNYGYTF. The CDR3 coding sequence is TGTGCCAGCAAACTGACAGGGAACTATGGCTACACCTTC.